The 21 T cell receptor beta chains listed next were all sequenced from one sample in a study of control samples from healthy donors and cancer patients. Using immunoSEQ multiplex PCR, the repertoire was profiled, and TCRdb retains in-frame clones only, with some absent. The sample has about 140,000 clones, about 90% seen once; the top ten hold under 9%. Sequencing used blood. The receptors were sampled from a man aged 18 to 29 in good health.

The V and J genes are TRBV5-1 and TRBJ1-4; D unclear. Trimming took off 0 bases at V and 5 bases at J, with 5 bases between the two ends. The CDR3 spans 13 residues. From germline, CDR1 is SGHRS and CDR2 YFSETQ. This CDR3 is CASSLGQNEKLFF. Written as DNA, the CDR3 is TGCGCCAGCAGCTTGGGGCAGAATGAAAAACTGTTTTTT.

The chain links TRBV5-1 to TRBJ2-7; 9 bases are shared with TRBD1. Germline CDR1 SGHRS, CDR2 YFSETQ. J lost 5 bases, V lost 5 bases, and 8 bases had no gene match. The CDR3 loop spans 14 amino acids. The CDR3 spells CASRRGQGGNEQYF. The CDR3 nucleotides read TGCGCCAGCAGGCGGGGACAGGGTGGCAACGAGCAGTACTTC.

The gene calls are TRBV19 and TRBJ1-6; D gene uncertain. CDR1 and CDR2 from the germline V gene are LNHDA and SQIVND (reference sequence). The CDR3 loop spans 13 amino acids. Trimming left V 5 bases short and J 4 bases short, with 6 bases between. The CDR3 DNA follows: TGTGCCAGTAGTGAGGGATATAATTCACCCCTCCACTTT. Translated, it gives CASSEGYNSPLHF.

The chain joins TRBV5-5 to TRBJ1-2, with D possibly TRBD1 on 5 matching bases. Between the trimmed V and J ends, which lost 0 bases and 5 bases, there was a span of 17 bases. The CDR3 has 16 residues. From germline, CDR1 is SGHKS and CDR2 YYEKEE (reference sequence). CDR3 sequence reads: CASSLEARGMTYGYTF. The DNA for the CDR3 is TGTGCCAGCAGCTTGGAGGCCCGGGGGATGACTTATGGCTACACCTTC.

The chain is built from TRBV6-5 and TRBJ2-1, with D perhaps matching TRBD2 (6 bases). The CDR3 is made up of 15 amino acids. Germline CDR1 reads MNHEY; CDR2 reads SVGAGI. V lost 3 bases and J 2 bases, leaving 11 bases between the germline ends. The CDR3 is CASSYWRAPYNEQFF. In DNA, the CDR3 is TGTGCCAGCAGTTATTGGAGGGCCCCCTACAATGAGCAGTTCTTC.

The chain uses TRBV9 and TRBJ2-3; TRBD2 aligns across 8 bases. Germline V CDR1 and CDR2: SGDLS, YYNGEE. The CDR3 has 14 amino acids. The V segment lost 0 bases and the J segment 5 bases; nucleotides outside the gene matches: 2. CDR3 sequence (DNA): TGTGCCAGCAGCGTAGGGCGGGGGGAAGATACGCAGTATTTT. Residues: CASSVGRGEDTQYF.

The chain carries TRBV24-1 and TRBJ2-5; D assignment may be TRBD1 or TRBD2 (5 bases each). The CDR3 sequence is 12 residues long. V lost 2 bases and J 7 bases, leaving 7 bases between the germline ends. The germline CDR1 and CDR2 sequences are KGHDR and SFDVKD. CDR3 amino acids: CATSDYGGTQYF. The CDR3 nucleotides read TGTGCCACCAGTGATTATGGGGGGACCCAGTACTTC.

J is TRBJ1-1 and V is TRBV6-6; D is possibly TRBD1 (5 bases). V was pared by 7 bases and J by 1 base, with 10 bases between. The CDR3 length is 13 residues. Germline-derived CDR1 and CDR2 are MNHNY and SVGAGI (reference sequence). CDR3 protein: CASIGGENTEAFF. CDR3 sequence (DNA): TGTGCCAGCATCGGAGGGGAGAACACTGAAGCTTTCTTT.

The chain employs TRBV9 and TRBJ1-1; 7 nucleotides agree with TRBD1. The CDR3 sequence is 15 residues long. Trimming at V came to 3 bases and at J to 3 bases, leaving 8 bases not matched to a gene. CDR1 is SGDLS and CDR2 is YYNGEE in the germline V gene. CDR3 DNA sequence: TGTGCCAGCAGCGGGACAGGCCCCGGGGACACTGAAGCTTTCTTT. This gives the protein CASSGTGPGDTEAFF.

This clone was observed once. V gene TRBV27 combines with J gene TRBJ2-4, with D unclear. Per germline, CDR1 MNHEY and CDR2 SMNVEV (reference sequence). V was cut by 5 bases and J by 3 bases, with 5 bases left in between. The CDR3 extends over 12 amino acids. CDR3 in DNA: TGTGCCAGCAGTCAAGGCAAAAACATTCAGTACTTC. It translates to CASSQGKNIQYF.

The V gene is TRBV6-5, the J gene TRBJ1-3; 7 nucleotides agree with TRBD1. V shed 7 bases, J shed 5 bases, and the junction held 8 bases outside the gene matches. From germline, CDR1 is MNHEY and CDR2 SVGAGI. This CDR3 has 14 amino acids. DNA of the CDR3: TGTGCCAGCACCCAGGGGGAAGTTCGAAACACCATATATTTT. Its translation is CASTQGEVRNTIYF.

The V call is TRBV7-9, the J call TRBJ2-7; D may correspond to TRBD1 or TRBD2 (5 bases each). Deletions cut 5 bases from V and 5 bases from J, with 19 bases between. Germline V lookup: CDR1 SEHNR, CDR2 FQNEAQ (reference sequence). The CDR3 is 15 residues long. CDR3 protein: CASSTEGPGRNEQYF. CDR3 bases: TGTGCCAGCAGCACCGAGGGGCCAGGTAGGAACGAGCAGTACTTC.

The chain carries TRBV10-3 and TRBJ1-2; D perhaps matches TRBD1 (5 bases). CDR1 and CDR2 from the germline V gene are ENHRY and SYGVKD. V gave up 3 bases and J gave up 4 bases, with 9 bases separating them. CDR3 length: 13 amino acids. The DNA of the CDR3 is TGTGCCATCAGTGACAGGGAGGGCTATGGCTACACCTTC. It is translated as CAISDREGYGYTF.

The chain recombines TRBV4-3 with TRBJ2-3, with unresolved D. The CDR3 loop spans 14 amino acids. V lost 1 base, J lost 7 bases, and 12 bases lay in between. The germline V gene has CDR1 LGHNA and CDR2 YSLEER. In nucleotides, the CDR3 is TGCGCCAGCAGCCAAGGGGTGCGCGCATATACGCAGTATTTT. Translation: CASSQGVRAYTQYF.

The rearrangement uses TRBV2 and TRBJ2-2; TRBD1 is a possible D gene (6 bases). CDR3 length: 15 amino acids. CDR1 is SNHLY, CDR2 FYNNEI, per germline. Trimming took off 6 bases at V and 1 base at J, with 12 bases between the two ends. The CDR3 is CASSLRGGNTGELFF. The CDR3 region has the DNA TGTGCCAGCAGCCTCAGGGGTGGGAACACCGGGGAGCTGTTTTTT.

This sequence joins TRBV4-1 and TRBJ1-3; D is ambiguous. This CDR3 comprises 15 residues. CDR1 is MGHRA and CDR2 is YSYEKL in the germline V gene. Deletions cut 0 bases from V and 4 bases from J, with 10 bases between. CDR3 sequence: CASSQDRTAGNTIYF. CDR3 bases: TGCGCCAGCAGCCAAGATCGAACAGCCGGAAACACCATATATTTT.

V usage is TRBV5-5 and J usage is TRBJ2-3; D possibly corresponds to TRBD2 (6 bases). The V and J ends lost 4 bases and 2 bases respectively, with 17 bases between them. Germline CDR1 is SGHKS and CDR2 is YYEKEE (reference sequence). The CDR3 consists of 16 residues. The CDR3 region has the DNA TGTGCCAGCAGCCGAACACTACTAGCAAACACAGATACGCAGTATTTT. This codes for CASSRTLLANTDTQYF.

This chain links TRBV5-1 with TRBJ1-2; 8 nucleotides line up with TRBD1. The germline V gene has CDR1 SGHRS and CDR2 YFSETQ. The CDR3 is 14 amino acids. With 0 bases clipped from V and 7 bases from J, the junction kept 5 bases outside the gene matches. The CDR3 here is CASSLAQGAGGYTF. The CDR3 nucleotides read TGCGCCAGCAGCTTGGCCCAGGGGGCTGGTGGCTACACCTTC.

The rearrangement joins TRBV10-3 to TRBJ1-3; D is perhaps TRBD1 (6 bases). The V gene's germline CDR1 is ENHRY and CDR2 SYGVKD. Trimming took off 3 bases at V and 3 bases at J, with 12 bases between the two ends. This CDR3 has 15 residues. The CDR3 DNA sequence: TGTGCCATCAGTGAAGGGACACCGAGTGGAAACACCATATATTTT. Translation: CAISEGTPSGNTIYF.

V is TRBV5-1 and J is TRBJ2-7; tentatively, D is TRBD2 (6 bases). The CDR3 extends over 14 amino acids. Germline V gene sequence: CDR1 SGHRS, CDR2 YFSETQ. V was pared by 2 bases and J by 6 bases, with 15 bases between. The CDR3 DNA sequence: TGCGCCAGCAGCTTATCACTGGAGGGCAGCGAGCAGTACTTC. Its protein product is CASSLSLEGSEQYF.

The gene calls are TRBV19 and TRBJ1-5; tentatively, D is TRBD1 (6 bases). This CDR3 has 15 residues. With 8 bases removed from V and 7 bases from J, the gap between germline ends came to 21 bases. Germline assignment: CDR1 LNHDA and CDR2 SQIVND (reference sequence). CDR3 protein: CASVKLQGDSQPQHF. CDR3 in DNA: TGTGCCAGTGTCAAACTACAGGGAGATAGCCAGCCCCAGCATTTT.